The text below deals with one TCR beta chain. Antigen specificity is unknown. The sorted Tregs were CD4+CD25+CD127-/low cells. V lost 4 bases and J lost 3, with 13 bases in between. The CDR3 runs to 14 residues. CDR1 is SEHNR, CDR2 FQNEAQ, per germline (reference sequence). Constant-region reverse primers amplified full-length variable regions, followed by semi-nested Nested Universal Primer A PCR. MiXCR, applied by TCRdb to the 5' RACE reads, yields one record per CDR3 protein. The data contain roughly 57,000 distinct CDR3 sequences, about a fifth of them singletons. Whole-study results and caveats: In terms of TCR gene usage, tumor memory CD4+ T cells clustered together with blood and lymph node memory CD4+ cells, as well as with lymph node naive CD4+ cells. Whole repertoires were not studied in the larger cohort, only one V-J beta rearrangement. Tumor-infiltrating Treg TCR alpha and beta sequences overlapped most with tumor naive CD4+ T cells, then blood naive.

The sequenced sample was tumor-infiltrating Tregs sorted from the breast tumor. The receptor comes from a female donor with breast cancer. The gene calls are TRBV7-9 and TRBJ2-7; TRBD2 might be the D (7 bases). CDR3 residues: CASSSSGGLYEQYF. The CDR3 region has the DNA TGTGCCAGCAGCTCATCCGGGGGGCTCTACGAGCAGTACTTC.